The 13 T cell receptor beta chains below were found in one sample sequenced in a study of tumor-infiltrating lymphocytes in primary liver carcinoma. Production of TCR beta cDNA used approximately 0.45 ug total RNA together with a constant-region primer. Libraries covering TCR beta were generated through three nested multiplex PCR rounds (using a slightly modified ARM-PCR). Rounds one and two of PCR, each of around 11 cycles, were primed with TRBV1-TRBV30 forward primers and a C-beta reverse primer. TCRdb processed the multiplex PCR reads anew with MiXCR; each CDR3 protein has one entry. Among around 88,000 distinct CDR3 sequences listed, around 70% were seen once. From approximately 20-30 mg of unsorted bulk tissue, DNA and RNA were co-extracted together. Sequencing was done on a sample of tumor-adjacent normal liver tissue. The receptor source for this set is a man aged 35 to 55 with primary liver carcinoma and hepatitis B virus infection.

In its sample, this clonotype was seen a few times. At one end the junction does not follow the germline gene, possibly because of a read error. The chain links TRBV5-5 to TRBJ2-1; no firm D call. The length of the CDR3 is 15 residues. Germline CDR1 SGHKS, CDR2 YYEKEE (reference sequence). In nucleotides, the CDR3 is TGTGCCAGCAGCTTGGAGGCGAGCTCCTACAGTGAGCAGTTCTTC. As protein: CASSLEASSYSEQFF.

Details on this clonotype: This clone may be a read error of a much larger clone one base away. V gene TRBV14 combines with J gene TRBJ2-1, with no clear D. The germline V gene encodes CDR1 SGHDN and CDR2 FVKESK. This CDR3 is 14 amino acids long. The CDR3 sequence: CVSSQGGRNNEQFF. For the CDR3, the DNA is TGTGTCAGCAGCCAAGGTGGCAGGAACAATGAGCAGTTCTTC.

Concerning this clonotype: The junction and the germline gene differ at one end; a read error may be behind it. The chain joins TRBV29-1 to TRBJ2-7; 9 bases agree with TRBD1. The CDR3 is made up of 13 amino acids. Germline V lookup: CDR1 SQVTM, CDR2 ANQGSEA. CDR3 DNA: TGCACCGTTACCGGGACAGGGAGAGACGTGCAGTACTTC. It encodes CTVTGTGRDVQYF.

The CDR3 loop reads CASRYNRDKGMNTEAFF. The CDR3 DNA reads TGTGCCAGCAGGTACAACCGGGACAAGGGAATGAACACTGAAGCTTTCTTT. The rearrangement joins TRBV11-2 to TRBJ1-1, with D possibly being TRBD1 (6 bases). V was shortened by 6 bases and J by 0 bases, with 20 bases between the two germline ends. CDR1 and CDR2 (germline): SGHAT, FQNNGV. The CDR3 is 17 residues long.

This clonotype was observed a single time. A clone one base away is much larger, so this may be a read error. The final CDR3 position lacks the conserved phenylalanine or tryptophan, pointing to a likely read error. V usage is TRBV12-3 or TRBV12-4 and J usage is TRBJ2-1, with 9 bases identical to TRBD2. J lost 5 bases, V lost 8 bases, and 7 bases had no gene match. The CDR3 consists of 14 residues. DNA for the CDR3: TGTGCCAGCCTAGGACTAGCGTCCCACAATGAGCAGTTCCTC. As protein: CASLGLASHNEQFL.

Note on this clonotype: The junction departs from germline at one end; a sequencing error may be responsible. The V gene is TRBV5-4, the J gene TRBJ2-3; 7 bases line up with TRBD1. Germline V gives CDR1 SGHNT, CDR2 YYREEE (reference sequence). The CDR3 has 15 amino acids. In DNA form, the CDR3 reads TGTGCCAACAGCATAGGGGGCGACTCACCGAATACGCAGTATTTT. Its translation: CANSIGGDSPNTQYF.

This clonotype was counted many times. The gene calls are TRBV10-3 and TRBJ2-2, with D tentatively TRBD1 or TRBD2 (6 bases each). Germline lookup yields CDR1 ENHRY and CDR2 SYGVKD. The V and J ends lost 0 bases and 2 bases respectively, with 10 bases between them. CDR3 size: 16 residues. The CDR3 region has the DNA TGTGCCATCAGTGAGTCAGGAGGGGGTAACACCGGGGAGCTGTTTTTT. This gives the protein CAISESGGGNTGELFF.

Details on this clonotype: A much larger clone differs from this one at a single base, so this may be a read error. The J gene is TRBJ2-1, the V gene TRBV14; D is possibly TRBD1 or TRBD2 (6 bases each). This CDR3 has 13 amino acids. CDR1 and CDR2 from the germline V gene are SGHDN and FVKESK. The CDR3, as DNA: TGTGCCAGAAGCCACCTGGTCGGGGGCGAGCAGTTCTTC. As protein: CARSHLVGGEQFF.

Details on this clonotype: A junction end diverges from the germline sequence, so it may reflect a read error. The chain combines TRBV6-5 with TRBJ2-7, with TRBD2 matching 8 bases. Germline CDR1 and CDR2: MNHEY and SVGAGI. The CDR3 is made up of 14 amino acids. CDR3 protein: CASGYDGRVDEQYF. The CDR3 DNA is TGTGCCAGCGGTTACGACGGGAGGGTTGACGAGCAGTACTTC.

As to this clonotype: Since the CDR3 does not end with the conserved phenylalanine or tryptophan, this likely comes from a read error. Because the CDR3's place on the DNA is in doubt, the DNA is left out and the CDR3 is given as listed by TCRdb. The chain uses TRBV11-2 and TRBJ1-1. CDR1 SGHAT and CDR2 FQNNGV come from the germline V gene. The CDR3 has 13 amino acids, counting both end residues. The chain's CDR3 is CASSLETGTETFL.

This clonotype was picked up a small number of times. The genes are TRBV11-3 and TRBJ2-1, with D possibly TRBD2 on 6 matching bases. V was trimmed by 1 base and J by 5 bases, leaving 18 bases between them. Germline V gene sequence: CDR1 SGHNT, CDR2 YENEEA. The CDR3 sequence is 17 residues long. CDR3 region: CASSLGVPGLPHNEQFF. The CDR3 DNA sequence: TGTGCCAGCAGCTTAGGCGTACCGGGACTCCCCCACAATGAGCAGTTCTTC.

V is TRBV5-1 and J is TRBJ1-2; D unresolved. Germline V lookup: CDR1 SGHRS, CDR2 YFSETQ. Trimming took off 0 bases at V and 2 bases at J, with 11 bases between the two ends. This CDR3 is 15 amino acids long. The CDR3 loop reads CASSLGVNLNYGYTF. In DNA, the CDR3 is TGCGCCAGCAGCTTGGGAGTCAACCTGAACTATGGCTACACCTTC.

V is TRBV6-5 and J is TRBJ2-1; tentative D call: TRBD1 (6 bases). The V end was cut by 0 bases, the J end by 7 bases, with 16 bases between. Germline loops: CDR1 MNHEY, CDR2 SVGAGI. The length of the CDR3 is 16 residues. CDR3 nucleotides: TGTGCCAGCAGTTACTCTTTCGGACAGTCTATGAATGAGCAGTTCTTC. Protein: CASSYSFGQSMNEQFF.